These T cell receptor beta chains were read from a single sample in a study of shared clonotypes between healthy human individuals. Clones were sequenced by immunoSEQ multiplex PCR, and TCRdb holds only the in-frame ones, with some missing. The table lists some 2 million clones, 85% to 95% of them singletons, with 0.85% to 1.3% in the top ten. The specimen sequenced was naive CD8+ T cells sorted from blood. These receptors were obtained from a man aged 18 to 30 in good health. Each CDR3 is given with its conserved first and last residue. The D gene is left open where the match is weak. Size is omitted from some rows. Given values are once, few, many or a class for expanded clones.

clone_size j_call d_call v_call cdr3_nt cdr3_aa
. TRBJ1-6 . TRBV13 TGTGCCAGCAGCTTTTGGGGGGTACCACCCCTCCACTTT CASSFWGVPPLHF
once TRBJ2-6 . TRBV7-9 TGTGCCAGCTCCCAATTCGGGGGGGCCAACGTCCTGACTTTC CASSQFGGANVLTF
. TRBJ1-5 TRBD1 TRBV5-1 TGCGCCAGCAGCTTCTGGACAGGGACAACTTGGCCCCAGCATTTT CASSFWTGTTWPQHF
. TRBJ2-5 TRBD1 TRBV6-5 TGTGCCAGCAGTCAAACAGGGGGCACCCAAGAGACCCAGTACTTC CASSQTGGTQETQYF
. TRBJ2-5 TRBD1 TRBV7-9 TGTGCCAGCAGCTTGACAGGGGTGGAAGAGACCCAGTACTTC CASSLTGVEETQYF
. TRBJ2-1 . TRBV11-3 TGTGCCAGCTACTTTGGGCAGCCAAACAATGAGCAGTTCTTC CASYFGQPNNEQFF
. TRBJ1-2 . TRBV7-9 TGTGCCAGCAGCTTATCGGAGTCTGACTATGGCTACACCTTC CASSLSESDYGYTF
once TRBJ2-1 TRBD2 TRBV6-1 TGTGCCAGCAGTGAAAGCGGGATGTACAATGAGCAGTTCTTC CASSESGMYNEQFF
. TRBJ1-5 . TRBV27 TGTGCCAGCAGAAAGGGTTTTCAGCCCCAGCATTTT CASRKGFQPQHF
once TRBJ2-7 . TRBV14 TGTGCCAGCAGCCAGTACACCGGCTCCTACGAGCAGTACTTC CASSQYTGSYEQYF
. TRBJ2-7 . TRBV27 TGTGCCAGCAGTTTGGAGGGATCCTCCTACGAGCAGTACTTC CASSLEGSSYEQYF
. TRBJ2-5 . TRBV30 TGTGCCTGGAGTGTACATGACAGGTACCAAGAGACCCAGTACTTC CAWSVHDRYQETQYF
. TRBJ2-7 TRBD2 TRBV7-6 TGTGCCAGCAGCCCCGGACTAGCGGGGGTCTCCTACGAGCAGTACTTC CASSPGLAGVSYEQYF
. TRBJ1-6 . TRBV27 TGTGCCAGCGGCCACTACAGGATACCCCTCCACTTT CASGHYRIPLHF
few TRBJ1-5 . TRBV5-6 TGTGCCTCCCACAGCTATCAGCCCCAGCATTTT CASHSYQPQHF
. TRBJ2-7 TRBD1 TRBV6-1 TGTGCCAGCAGGACGACAGGGAGTGATCGCGAGCAGTACTTC CASRTTGSDREQYF
. TRBJ1-1 . TRBV27 TGTGCCAGCAGCACTGCGGGGGGCTCAGAAGCTTTCTTT CASSTAGGSEAFF
. TRBJ2-7 . TRBV7-8 TGTGCCAGCAGCGCACCCTACGAGCAGTACTTC CASSAPYEQYF
once TRBJ2-1 TRBD1 TRBV27 TGTGCCAGCAGTACACTGCCGGGACAGGGTAACAATGAGCAGTTCTTC CASSTLPGQGNNEQFF
. TRBJ2-1 . TRBV19 TGTGCCAGTGGCAAGGGGGGCTATGACTCCTACAATGAGCAGTTCTTC CASGKGGYDSYNEQFF
. TRBJ2-3 TRBD2 TRBV7-9 TGTGCCAGCAGCTTAGATGCTAGCGGGAGGACAGATACGCAGTATTTT CASSLDASGRTDTQYF
once TRBJ2-1 . TRBV2 TGTGCCAGCAGTGAGTGGACGGACTCCTACAATGAGCAGTTCTTC CASSEWTDSYNEQFF
few TRBJ1-1 . TRBV9 TGTGCCAGCAGCACCGGGGGGAGCACTGAAGCTTTCTTT CASSTGGSTEAFF
. TRBJ2-3 TRBD2 TRBV11-2 TGTGCCAGCAGCTTTGGGAGGGTGAGGTCGACAGATACGCAGTATTTT CASSFGRVRSTDTQYF
. TRBJ2-5 TRBD1 TRBV28 TGTGCCAGCAGTCAAGACAGGGGGTTTCGAAGAGAGACCCAGTACTTC CASSQDRGFRRETQYF
once TRBJ2-1 TRBD2 TRBV9 TGTGCCAGCAGCGTACTAGCGGGGGCCTACAATGAGCAGTTCTTC CASSVLAGAYNEQFF
. TRBJ2-3 . TRBV11-2 TGTGCCAGCAGCTTACGGCGTGCAGATACGCAGTATTTT CASSLRRADTQYF
. TRBJ2-5 TRBD2 TRBV4-1 TGCGCCAGCAGCCAAGAATCCCAACCGGGGGGACAAGAGACCCAGTACTTC CASSQESQPGGQETQYF
. TRBJ1-5 TRBD1 TRBV2 TGTGCCAGCAGTGAGGGAGGACAGGGGGTGAATCAGCCCCAGCATTTT CASSEGGQGVNQPQHF
. TRBJ2-7 . TRBV7-2 TGTGCCAGCAGCTTGCTTGCTTACGAGCAGTACTTC CASSLLAYEQYF
. TRBJ2-5 . TRBV4-1 TGCGCCAGCAGCCAAGAACCTCGGGCTGAGACCCAGTACTTC CASSQEPRAETQYF
few TRBJ1-5 . TRBV6-1 TGTGCCAGCAGTGAAGTGGGCCAGGGGAATCAGCCCCAGCATTTT CASSEVGQGNQPQHF
. TRBJ2-7 . TRBV2 TGTGCCAGCAGTGAAGACTCGCCCTACGAGCAGTACTTC CASSEDSPYEQYF
. TRBJ2-7 TRBD1 TRBV27 TGTGCCAGCAGTTTATCGGACAGGGGGTTACATTTTTCCTACGAGCAGTACTTC CASSLSDRGLHFSYEQYF
. TRBJ2-7 . TRBV6-1 TGTGCCAGCAGTGACCCCCCTCCTCTATACGAGCAGTACTTC CASSDPPPLYEQYF
. TRBJ2-7 . TRBV9 TGTGCCAGCAGCGTTGGTCTGACCTACGAGCAGTACTTC CASSVGLTYEQYF
. TRBJ1-5 . TRBV2 TGTGCCAGCAGTAGAATTCAAACACAGGGTTCCAATCAGCCCCAGCATTTT CASSRIQTQGSNQPQHF
. TRBJ1-1 . TRBV19 TGTGCCAGTAGTATAGATGGGGGTACCACTGAAGCTTTCTTT CASSIDGGTTEAFF
. TRBJ1-2 TRBD1 TRBV6-5 TGTGCCAGCAGCCTGGGGACAGTCTATGGCTACACCTTC CASSLGTVYGYTF
. TRBJ1-2 . TRBV2 TGTGCCACCTTGACCGGAGGGGAAAGGTATGGCTACACCTTC CATLTGGERYGYTF
. TRBJ1-1 TRBD1 TRBV9 TGTGCCAGCAGCGAGCCGACAGGGGAGGATACTGAAGCTTTCTTT CASSEPTGEDTEAFF
. TRBJ2-3 . TRBV9 TGTGCCAGCAGCGCCTTCACAGATACGCAGTATTTT CASSAFTDTQYF
. TRBJ2-7 . TRBV6-1 TGTGCCAGCAGTGACGCTGGGGACGTTACTCTCTACGAGCAGTACTTC CASSDAGDVTLYEQYF
. TRBJ2-3 . TRBV4-1 TGCGCCAGCAGCCAATGGGACTTCACAGATACGCAGTATTTT CASSQWDFTDTQYF
. TRBJ2-1 TRBD2 TRBV13 TGTGCCAGCAGCAGAACTAGCGGGGGCTACAATGAGCAGTTCTTC CASSRTSGGYNEQFF
. TRBJ1-1 TRBD1 TRBV28 TGTGCCAGCAGCCGACAGGGCGGCACTGAAGCTTTCTTT CASSRQGGTEAFF
. TRBJ2-5 TRBD1 TRBV11-2 TGTGCCAGCAGCTGGAGCCGGACAGGGGGCTTCGAGACCCAGTACTTC CASSWSRTGGFETQYF
. TRBJ2-7 TRBD2 TRBV27 TGTGCCAGCAGTTCCTCAGCGGGAGTGGAGTACGAGCAGTACTTC CASSSSAGVEYEQYF
. TRBJ1-1 . TRBV6-1 TGTGCCAGCAGTGGATGGGAGATCGATGAAGCTTTCTTT CASSGWEIDEAFF
. TRBJ2-7 . TRBV10-3 TGTGCCATCGGAGACACGAGCTCCTACGAGCAGTACTTC CAIGDTSSYEQYF
. TRBJ2-7 TRBD1 TRBV4-1 TGCGCCAGCAGCTCAGACAGGGGCTACGAGCAGTACTTC CASSSDRGYEQYF
. TRBJ2-2 . TRBV28 TGTGCCAGCAGTTTTTATCCAGGGGAGGGAACCGGGGAGCTGTTTTTT CASSFYPGEGTGELFF